Listed here are 20 T cell receptor beta chains from one sample, sequenced in a study of T-cell memory formation after mild COVID-19. TCRdb ran MiXCR on the 5' RACE reads and lists one entry per CDR3 protein. The profile shows about 390,000 distinct CDR3 sequences, more than 15% of them singletons. Specimen: PBMCs or a T cell subset sorted from them (not recorded which). These receptors were collected from a young man who had mild COVID-19 (a few samples of this study predate the infection). Cell type and time point are not known.

The gene calls are TRBV5-5 and TRBJ2-3; D gene uncertain. CDR3 length: 13 residues. Trimming removed 4 bases from V and 3 bases from J, with 9 bases in between. Germline CDR1 is SGHKS and CDR2 is YYEKEE (reference sequence). CDR3: CASSPPETDTQYF. Here the CDR3 DNA reads TGTGCCAGCAGCCCCCCTGAGACAGATACGCAGTATTTT.

Remarks on this clonotype: A much larger clone lies a single base off, so this may be a read error. The V and J genes are TRBV3-1 and TRBJ2-1; TRBD1 aligns across 8 bases. The CDR3 totals 15 residues. J lost 6 bases, V lost 4 bases, and 8 bases had no gene match. Germline CDR1 reads LGHDT; CDR2 reads YNNKEL (reference sequence). The CDR3, as DNA: TGTGCCAGCAGCCCGGACAGGGTAATTATCAATGAGCAGTTCTTC. This encodes CASSPDRVIINEQFF.

This clonotype was counted ten times or more. V usage is TRBV10-3 and J usage is TRBJ2-3; the D is unclear. The CDR3 has 12 residues. V was pared by 6 bases and J by 4 bases, with 8 bases between. The germline V gene has CDR1 ENHRY and CDR2 SYGVKD. The CDR3 coding sequence is TGTGCCATCAGGACGAGTCCAGATACGCAGTATTTT. This translates into CAIRTSPDTQYF.

V and J are TRBV20-1 and TRBJ2-2; 9 bases are shared with TRBD1. V gave up 4 bases and J gave up 5 bases; unmatched junction bases: 2. The CDR3 covers 13 residues. CDR1 and CDR2 from the germline V gene are DFQATT and SNEGSKA (reference sequence). The CDR3 spells CSATQGATGELFF. The CDR3, as DNA: TGCAGTGCTACACAGGGGGCGACCGGGGAGCTGTTTTTT.

A few counts support this clonotype. The CDR3 spells CASSPSGGDIYNEQFF. CDR3 nucleotides: TGTGCCAGCAGTCCTAGCGGGGGGGATATCTACAATGAGCAGTTCTTC. The chain combines TRBV7-2 with TRBJ2-1, with 12 nucleotides matching TRBD2. There are 16 residues in the CDR3. V lost 6 bases to trimming and J lost 3 bases; unmatched junction nucleotides: 6. The germline CDR1 and CDR2 sequences are SGHTA and FQGNSA.

This clonotype was seen ten or more times. V gene TRBV4-1 combines with J gene TRBJ2-1, with TRBD2 identical over 10 bases. This CDR3 is 19 amino acids long. Germline V gene lookup returns CDR1 MGHRA and CDR2 YSYEKL. With 1 base clipped from V and 1 base from J, the junction kept 10 bases outside the gene matches. The CDR3 nucleotides are TGCGCCAGCAGCCAAGTGGGCCTAGCGGGGGCTTGGTCCTACAATGAGCAGTTCTTC. Its protein product is CASSQVGLAGAWSYNEQFF.

This clonotype was seen only a few times. V gene TRBV5-1 combines with J gene TRBJ2-2, with 9 bases aligning to TRBD1. The germline CDR1 and CDR2 sequences are SGHRS and YFSETQ. V lost 4 bases to trimming and J lost 5 bases; unmatched junction nucleotides: 3. This CDR3 spans 14 amino acids. CDR3 in amino acids: CASSQGQGTGELFF. As DNA, the CDR3 is TGCGCCAGCAGCCAAGGACAGGGGACCGGGGAGCTGTTTTTT.

The chain combines TRBV20-1 with TRBJ2-3; TRBD2 agrees at 9 bases. CDR3 length: 14 residues. The germline V gene encodes CDR1 DFQATT and CDR2 SNEGSKA (reference sequence). Trimming cost V 6 bases and J 2 bases; bases outside gene matches: 6. The CDR3 nucleotides read TGCAGTGCCCCCCTAGCGGGGTCCACAGATACGCAGTATTTT. Protein: CSAPLAGSTDTQYF.

This clonotype showed up many times. CDR3 amino acids: CASSPSGQGPYNEQFF. In DNA form, the CDR3 reads TGCGCCAGCAGCCCCTCCGGACAGGGGCCTTACAATGAGCAGTTCTTC. The chain is built from TRBV4-3 and TRBJ2-1, with 9 bases aligning to TRBD1. Unmatched junction bases numbered 8, after V lost 4 bases and J lost 4 bases. Germline V gene lookup returns CDR1 LGHNA and CDR2 YSLEER. The CDR3 has 16 amino acids.

This clonotype was observed a handful of times. The J gene is TRBJ1-2, the V gene TRBV6-6, with D unclear. V lost 5 bases to trimming and J lost 4 bases, with 17 bases between them. The germline V gene encodes CDR1 MNHNY and CDR2 SVGAGI (reference sequence). CDR3 size: 15 residues. The CDR3 coding sequence is TGTGCCAGCAGTCCAAAGTTCAGAGATTTCTATGGCTACACCTTC. Its translation is CASSPKFRDFYGYTF.

V is TRBV7-3 and J is TRBJ2-2; D gene unclear. With 5 bases removed from V and 4 bases from J, the gap between germline ends came to 8 bases. Germline V CDR1 and CDR2: SGHTA, FQGTGA. The CDR3 is made up of 13 amino acids. CDR3 sequence reads: CASSREATGELFF. Here the CDR3 DNA reads TGTGCCAGCAGCAGAGAGGCCACCGGGGAGCTGTTTTTT.

The V and J genes are TRBV7-2 and TRBJ1-5; no reliable D call. Germline-derived CDR1 and CDR2 are SGHTA and FQGNSA. Trimming cost V 4 bases and J 1 base, with 11 bases left between them. CDR3 length: 15 amino acids. The CDR3 reads CASSSVWGSNQPQHF. In nucleotides, the CDR3 is TGTGCCAGCAGCTCAGTTTGGGGAAGCAATCAGCCCCAGCATTTT.

This clonotype has only a few counts. This rearrangement joins TRBV4-1 to TRBJ2-5, with TRBD1 identical over 7 bases. J gave up 3 bases and V 6 bases, and 4 bases lay outside the gene matches. CDR3 length: 13 residues. Germline V gene data show CDR1 as MGHRA and CDR2 as YSYEKL. CDR3 DNA: TGCGCCAGCAGGGCGACAGGGAAAGAGACCCAGTACTTC. It is translated as CASRATGKETQYF.

In its sample, this clonotype was seen a few times. The CDR3 DNA is TGTGCCAGCAGCTCACCCCTTGTGCGCGAGCAGTACGTC. Translation: CASSSPLVREQYV. This chain joins TRBV28 and TRBJ2-7; D is undetermined. This CDR3 has 13 amino acids. The V gene lost 6 bases and the J gene lost 6 bases, with 15 bases spanning the gap. Germline V CDR1 and CDR2: MDHEN, SYDVKM.

This chain connects TRBV4-1 to TRBJ2-7; the D gene is possibly TRBD2 (6 bases). CDR3 length: 14 amino acids. Germline-derived CDR1 and CDR2 are MGHRA and YSYEKL. Trimming shortened V by 4 bases and J by 1 base, and 11 bases separated the two germline ends. The CDR3 nucleotides are TGCGCCAGCAGCCCTGGAGGGGTATCCTACGAGCAGTACTTC. It translates to CASSPGGVSYEQYF.

The chain recombines TRBV9 with TRBJ2-1; 9 nucleotides match TRBD2. V lost 0 bases and J lost 10; bases outside the gene matches: 17. Per germline, CDR1 SGDLS and CDR2 YYNGEE. The CDR3 is made up of 18 amino acids. Written as DNA, the CDR3 is TGTGCCAGCAGCGTAGATGGTAGCGGGGGAGGCGCGGGGAACGAGCAGTTCTTC. Protein product: CASSVDGSGGGAGNEQFF.

There are a few counts of this clonotype. This rearrangement joins TRBV7-9 to TRBJ2-7, with TRBD1 matching 7 bases. Germline values: CDR1 SEHNR, CDR2 FQNEAQ (reference sequence). Trimming at V came to 5 bases and at J to 5 bases, leaving 9 bases not matched to a gene. The CDR3 is made up of 14 amino acids. The CDR3 region has the DNA TGTGCCAGCAGCCGTCTCCGGCAGGGGGACGAGCAGTACTTC. Its translation is CASSRLRQGDEQYF.

This clonotype came up many times. The J gene is TRBJ2-4, the V gene TRBV18; D is possibly TRBD1 (6 bases). Trimming took 0 bases from V and 3 from J, leaving 18 bases between them. Germline assignment: CDR1 KGHSH and CDR2 LQKENI. This CDR3 region has 18 residues. This CDR3 reads CASSPPEWQGLGKNIQYF. The CDR3 DNA reads TGTGCCAGCTCACCACCGGAGTGGCAGGGGTTAGGCAAAAACATTCAGTACTTC.

CDR3: CASSLLQIWNIQYF. The DNA for the CDR3 is TGTGCCAGCAGTTTACTCCAGATTTGGAACATTCAGTACTTC. The V gene is TRBV12-3 or TRBV12-4, the J gene TRBJ2-4; D is ambiguous. V lost 2 bases and J 7 bases, leaving 12 bases between the germline ends. This CDR3 has 14 amino acids.

This clonotype showed up many times. The chain joins TRBV5-5 to TRBJ2-7; D is ambiguous. CDR3 length equals 15 residues. Germline V lookup: CDR1 SGHKS, CDR2 YYEKEE (reference sequence). Trimming shortened V by 4 bases and J by 0 bases, and 14 bases separated the two germline ends. The CDR3 DNA reads as TGTGCCAGCAGCCTAACTCCGAGCCTCTCCTACGAGCAGTACTTC. It is translated as CASSLTPSLSYEQYF.